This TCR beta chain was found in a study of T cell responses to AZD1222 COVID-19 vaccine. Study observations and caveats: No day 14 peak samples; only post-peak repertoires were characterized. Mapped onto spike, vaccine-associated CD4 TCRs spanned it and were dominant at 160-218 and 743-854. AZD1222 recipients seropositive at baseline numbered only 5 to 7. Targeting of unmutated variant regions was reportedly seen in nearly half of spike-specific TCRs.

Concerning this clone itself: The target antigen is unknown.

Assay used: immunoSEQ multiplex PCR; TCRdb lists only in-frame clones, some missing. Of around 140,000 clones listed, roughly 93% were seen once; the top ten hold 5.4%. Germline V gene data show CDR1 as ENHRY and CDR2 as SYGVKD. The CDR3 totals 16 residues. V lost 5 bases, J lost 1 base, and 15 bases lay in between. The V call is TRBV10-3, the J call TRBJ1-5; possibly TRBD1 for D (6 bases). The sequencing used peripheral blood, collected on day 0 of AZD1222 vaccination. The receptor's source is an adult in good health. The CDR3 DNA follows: TGTGCCATCAGTCCCAGGGGAGGACTCAGCAATCAGCCCCAGCATTTT. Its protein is CAISPRGGLSNQPQHF.